The rows below give T cell receptor beta chains drawn from one sample of a study of post-analysis software for immune sequencing data. TCRdb used MiXCR to reprocess the PCR reads, holding one entry per CDR3 protein. The sample carries under 650,000 distinct CDR3 sequences, 44% recorded once. The material sequenced was blood. These receptors were taken from a girl between 10 and 17 years old with multiple sclerosis. CDR3s include the opening cysteine and the closing phenylalanine or tryptophan. The D gene is left open where the match is weak. Part of the rows lack a size; the others show once, few, many or a class for expanded clones.

>.|.|TRBJ2-5|TRBV20-1
TGCAGTGCCGTAGGAGGGGAGACCCAGTACTTC
CSAVGGETQYF
>.|.|TRBJ2-7|TRBV7-2
TGTGCCAGCAGCTTAGAGGGGACGGACCCCGAGCAGTACTTC
CASSLEGTDPEQYF
>.|.|TRBJ2-7|TRBV28
TGTGCCAGCAGCCCACCGAGGGGATACGAGCAGTACTTC
CASSPPRGYEQYF
>.|few|TRBJ1-2|TRBV5-1
TGCGCCAGCAGCTTGGAGTCCGATTTTGGCTACACCTTC
CASSLESDFGYTF
>TRBD2|.|TRBJ2-5|TRBV4-2
TGTGCCAGCAGCCAAGCGCCTTACTCGGGGGGGCCAGAGACCCAGTACTTC
CASSQAPYSGGPETQYF
>TRBD1|few|TRBJ1-5|TRBV12-3/TRBV12-4
TGTGCCAGCACAGGGGGGGTTGGGCCCCAGCATTTT
CASTGGVGPQHF
>.|.|TRBJ1-5|TRBV7-2
TGTGCCAGCAGCTTCCCGGGCGTCAATCAGCCCCAGCATTTT
CASSFPGVNQPQHF
>TRBD2|.|TRBJ2-5|TRBV3-1
TGTGCCAGCAGCCGGAGCGGGAGGAGTCTGACGGAGACCCAGTACTTC
CASSRSGRSLTETQYF
>.|.|TRBJ2-6|TRBV29-1
TGCAGCGTTCTGGGTAACTCTGGGGCCAACGTCCTGACTTTC
CSVLGNSGANVLTF
>.|.|TRBJ2-3|TRBV20-1
TGCAGTGCTAGACCAAACTCAGCCTATACGCAGTATTTT
CSARPNSAYTQYF
>.|.|TRBJ2-1|TRBV20-1
TGCAGTGCTAGGCGGGGACCCAACAATGAGCAGTTCTTC
CSARRGPNNEQFF
>TRBD2|.|TRBJ2-1|TRBV7-2
TGTGCCAGCAGCTTAGCCCCGACTAGCGGGAACAATGAGCAGTTCTTC
CASSLAPTSGNNEQFF
>TRBD1|.|TRBJ2-7|TRBV6-1
TGTGCCAGCAGTGACGGACAGGGCGCCTACGAGCAGTACTTC
CASSDGQGAYEQYF
>.|.|TRBJ2-7|TRBV18
TGTGCCAGCTCACCGACTGCGGGGCGAAGCTCCTACGAGCAGTACTTC
CASSPTAGRSSYEQYF
>.|.|TRBJ2-1|TRBV13
TGTGCCAGCAGCACGGACAGTTACAATGAGCAGTTCTTC
CASSTDSYNEQFF
>.|few|TRBJ2-7|TRBV29-1
TGCAGCGTTGAAGACAAAGCCTACGAGCAGTACTTC
CSVEDKAYEQYF
>.|few|TRBJ2-5|TRBV12-3/TRBV12-4
TGTGCCAGCAGCCCCAATGGGGTGGCGGGGGAGACCCAGTACTTC
CASSPNGVAGETQYF
>.|.|TRBJ2-7|TRBV29-1
TGCAGCGTTGGGAGGGCAGACTACGAGCAGTACTTC
CSVGRADYEQYF
>TRBD2|.|TRBJ2-1|TRBV5-8
TGTGCCAGCAGGAGTTGGAAGGGACTAGCCACTTACAATGAGCAGTTCTTC
CASRSWKGLATYNEQFF
>TRBD2|.|TRBJ2-5|TRBV12-3/TRBV12-4
TGTGCCAGCAGTCCGAGCGGGGATGTGCAGTACTTC
CASSPSGDVQYF
>TRBD2|.|TRBJ2-5|TRBV2
TGTGCCAGCAGTGAAGAGGCTAGCGGGGGAGAGACCCAGTACTTC
CASSEEASGGETQYF
>.|few|TRBJ1-6|TRBV12-3/TRBV12-4
TGTGCCAGCAGTTTGGCCGCCCCGGTAGCCCTCCACTTT
CASSLAAPVALHF
>.|.|TRBJ2-3|TRBV29-1
TGCAGCGTTGCCACAGATACGCAGTATTTT
CSVATDTQYF
>.|.|TRBJ1-5|TRBV7-6
TGTGCCAGCAGCTCGCCTACAGGGAGAGGCAATCAGCCCCAGCATTTT
CASSSPTGRGNQPQHF
>.|.|TRBJ2-7|TRBV5-1
TGCGCCAGCAGCCGTTCTCACGAGCAGTACTTC
CASSRSHEQYF
>TRBD1|few|TRBJ2-5|TRBV20-1
TGCAGTGCTCCACGACAGGGTACAGAAGAGACCCAGTACTTC
CSAPRQGTEETQYF
>.|.|TRBJ2-1|TRBV30
TGTGCCTGCAACGGGGTGGGGCAGTTCTTC
CACNGVGQFF
>.|once|TRBJ2-1|TRBV7-9
TGTGCCAGCAGCGCGCTGACTTACAATGAGCAGTTCTTC
CASSALTYNEQFF
>.|.|TRBJ2-3|TRBV21-1
TGTGCCAGCACCTCTTCGGGACGGGGGGATACAGATACGCAGTATTTT
CASTSSGRGDTDTQYF
>TRBD2|.|TRBJ2-1|TRBV12-3/TRBV12-4
TGTGCCAGCAGCGCTAGCGGAACCTCTACTGAGCAGTTCTTC
CASSASGTSTEQFF
>.|.|TRBJ2-1|TRBV10-3
TGTGCCATCAGTGAGGTGGGTTACAATGAGCAGTTCTTC
CAISEVGYNEQFF
>.|.|TRBJ2-5|TRBV12-3/TRBV12-4
TGTGCCAGCAGGGAACAGGATATCCAAGAGACCCAGTACTTC
CASREQDIQETQYF
>.|.|TRBJ2-3|TRBV6-5
TGTGCCAGCAGTTCCCCGACACTAGCTGAGACAGATACGCAGTATTTT
CASSSPTLAETDTQYF
>.|.|TRBJ2-1|TRBV5-1
TGCGCCAGCAGCTTGGCCGCGACAGACTACGATGAGCAGTTCTTC
CASSLAATDYDEQFF
>TRBD1|.|TRBJ1-4|TRBV5-1
TGCGCCAGCAGCCGGGACAGAGATTATGAAAAACTGTTTTTT
CASSRDRDYEKLFF
>.|few|TRBJ1-6|TRBV6-1
TGTGCCAGCAGTGCCCGGGATAATTCACCCCTCCACTTT
CASSARDNSPLHF
>TRBD2|few|TRBJ2-7|TRBV6-2/TRBV6-3
TGTGCCAGCAGTTCCCCGTGGCGGGGGAGCTCCTACGAGCAGTACTTC
CASSSPWRGSSYEQYF